Each of the 22 T cell receptor beta chains below was sequenced from the same sample in a study of T-cell reconstitution after alpha-beta-depleted transplantation in children. For TCRbeta, the library was prepared with unique molecular identifiers. In TCRdb, the PCR reads were re-called with MiXCR into one record per CDR3 protein. Here the sample spans a few hundred thousand distinct CDR3 sequences, over 10% being singletons. The sequenced sample was PBMCs, mostly from graft donor cells, obtained 360 days after TCRalphabeta/CD19-depleted stem cell transplant. The receptors come from a male patient between 10 and 17 years old who had a stem cell transplant for acute myeloid leukemia, so the T cells may come from the graft donor.

Comments on this clonotype: One end of the junction varies from germline; a read error may be responsible. V gene TRBV7-7 combines with J gene TRBJ2-3; tentative D call: TRBD2 (6 bases). Germline values: CDR1 SSHAT, CDR2 FNYEAQ (reference sequence). The CDR3 covers 15 residues. CDR3 sequence reads: CASSRLGEGTDTQYF. CDR3 bases: TGTGCTAGCAGCAGACTAGGAGAAGGCACAGATACGCAGTATTTT.

This clonotype was detected many times. The chain carries TRBV30 and TRBJ2-2; D not resolved. The CDR3 extends over 14 amino acids. CDR1 and CDR2 (germline): GTSNPN, SVGIG (reference sequence). V was trimmed by 0 bases and J by 4 bases, leaving 9 bases between them. The CDR3 spells CAWSVAGATGELFF. CDR3 sequence (DNA): TGTGCCTGGAGTGTGGCCGGAGCCACCGGGGAGCTGTTTTTT.

The rearrangement links TRBV28 to TRBJ2-7, with TRBD1 matching over 8 bases. CDR3 size: 12 residues. From germline, CDR1 is MDHEN and CDR2 SYDVKM. Trimming cost V 7 bases and J 7 bases; bases outside gene matches: 6. The CDR3 here is CASTQGAREQYF. CDR3 DNA sequence: TGTGCCAGCACCCAGGGGGCTCGAGAGCAGTACTTC.

V usage is TRBV7-9 and J usage is TRBJ1-2; 7 bases are a match to TRBD1. CDR3 length equals 16 residues. CDR1 and CDR2 (germline): SEHNR, FQNEAQ (reference sequence). With V trimmed by 4 bases and J by 3 bases, 11 bases remained unmatched. The CDR3 DNA reads TGTGCCAGCAGCTCCAGAACGGGACAGCTCGACTATGGCTACACCTTC. The encoded protein is CASSSRTGQLDYGYTF.

This clonotype was picked up many times. This chain links TRBV28 with TRBJ2-3; TRBD2 matches 9 bases. V lost 7 bases and J lost 1; bases outside the gene matches: 12. The CDR3 is made up of 17 amino acids. Germline V gene sequence: CDR1 MDHEN, CDR2 SYDVKM. CDR3 protein: CASTELAGVFGTDTQYF. DNA of the CDR3: TGTGCCAGCACGGAACTAGCGGGCGTGTTTGGCACAGATACGCAGTATTTT.

About this clonotype: A much larger clone differs by one base, so this may be a read error. The rearrangement uses TRBV10-3 and TRBJ2-7; 10 bases are shared with TRBD1. The germline V gene encodes CDR1 ENHRY and CDR2 SYGVKD. After removal of 11 bases from V and 2 bases from J, the junction contained 12 bases not matched to a gene. The CDR3 length is 15 residues. CDR3 residues: CAFKEGTGAPYEQYF. DNA for the CDR3: TGTGCCTTCAAAGAGGGGACAGGGGCACCCTACGAGCAGTACTTC.

This clonotype came up a few times. The chain uses TRBV5-6 and TRBJ2-2, with 10 bases aligning to TRBD2. This CDR3 is 18 amino acids long. CDR1 SGHDT and CDR2 YYEEEE come from the germline V gene. Losses at the gene ends were 2 bases for V and 5 bases for J; bases not matched to a gene: 12. As DNA, the CDR3 is TGTGCCAGCAGCTTTTTGAAAGAGACTAGCGGGTGGACCGGGGAGCTGTTTTTT. Encoded protein: CASSFLKETSGWTGELFF.

This chain connects TRBV4-3 to TRBJ2-1, with D possibly matching TRBD2 (6 bases). The CDR3 covers 14 residues. Trimming removed 1 base at V and 4 bases at J, with 8 bases between. CDR1 and CDR2 from the germline V gene are LGHNA and YSLEER. The CDR3 DNA reads TGCGCCAGCAGCCAAGGTCGGGAGTACAATGAGCAGTTCTTC. Translation gives CASSQGREYNEQFF.

This clonotype has at least ten counts. The chain combines TRBV27 with TRBJ2-2; D possibly corresponds to TRBD2 (5 bases). V shed 5 bases and J shed 4 bases, with 11 bases lying between them. There are 14 residues in the CDR3. CDR1 MNHEY and CDR2 SMNVEV come from the germline V gene (reference sequence). The CDR3 coding sequence is TGTGCCAGCAGTCAACCCGCGGGCACCGGGGAGCTGTTTTTT. Translated: CASSQPAGTGELFF.

This clonotype was detected a few times. This rearrangement joins TRBV6-2 or TRBV6-3 to TRBJ2-1; D is undetermined. Germline values: CDR1 MNHEY, CDR2 SVGEGT. This CDR3 has 14 amino acids. The V gene lost 0 bases and the J gene lost 9 bases, with 12 bases spanning the gap. CDR3 sequence reads: CASSYSSWVSEQFF. As DNA, the CDR3 is TGTGCCAGCAGTTACTCGAGTTGGGTTAGTGAGCAGTTCTTC.

This clonotype was counted a few times. V and J are TRBV29-1 and TRBJ2-2; D ambiguous. The germline V gene has CDR1 SQVTM and CDR2 ANQGSEA. V was trimmed by 3 bases and J by 3 bases, leaving 11 bases between them. This CDR3 contains 14 residues. The CDR3 bases are TGCAGCGTTGAGAGTAATCTGGACACCGGGGAGCTGTTTTTT. It specifies CSVESNLDTGELFF.

In this sample, this clonotype turned up a few times. The chain joins TRBV4-3 to TRBJ2-7; D possibly corresponds to TRBD1 (5 bases). CDR1 and CDR2 from the germline V gene are LGHNA and YSLEER. The CDR3 has 15 residues. V lost 0 bases, J lost 6 bases, and 15 bases lay in between. Here the CDR3 reads CASSQEPRALSEQYF. DNA of the CDR3: TGCGCCAGCAGCCAAGAACCCAGGGCTCTCTCCGAGCAGTACTTC.

This clonotype was found many times. The chain employs TRBV28 and TRBJ2-1; possible D gene TRBD2, 5 bases. Trimming stripped 8 bases from V and 4 bases from J, with 6 bases between. The germline gives CDR1 MDHEN, CDR2 SYDVKM. The CDR3 is made up of 11 amino acids. The CDR3 region has the DNA TGTGCCAGCGGACTGTACAATGAGCAGTTCTTC. Translating gives CASGLYNEQFF.

This clonotype occurred many times. The chain links TRBV28 to TRBJ2-1, with D possibly TRBD2 on 6 matching bases. V lost 7 bases to trimming and J lost 5 bases, with 9 bases between them. The CDR3 sequence is 12 residues long. Germline V gives CDR1 MDHEN, CDR2 SYDVKM. CDR3 DNA: TGTGCCAGCAACGAGCGGGACAATGAGCAGTTCTTC. It is translated as CASNERDNEQFF.

The chain couples TRBV5-4 to TRBJ2-7; D tentatively reads TRBD1 or TRBD2 (5 bases each). The CDR3 has 15 amino acids. Per the germline V gene, CDR1 is SGHNT and CDR2 is YYREEE (reference sequence). V gave up 0 bases and J gave up 5 bases, with 15 bases separating them. The CDR3 is CASSLGGRGADEQYF. The CDR3 nucleotides are TGTGCCAGCAGCTTGGGCGGACGGGGCGCGGACGAGCAGTACTTC.

This clonotype was recorded a few times. V gene TRBV5-1 combines with J gene TRBJ2-3; D might be TRBD2 (6 bases). This CDR3 spans 14 amino acids. Germline loops: CDR1 SGHRS, CDR2 YFSETQ. V was cut by 7 bases and J by 3 bases, with 15 bases left in between. CDR3 DNA sequence: TGCGCCAGCTTCCCGGGAGAGGGGACAGATACGCAGTATTTT. Translated: CASFPGEGTDTQYF.

This clonotype has just a few counts. The CDR3 sequence: CASRDSMFSYEQYF. The CDR3 region has the DNA TGTGCCAGTAGGGACTCCATGTTTTCCTACGAGCAGTACTTC. The chain employs TRBV19 and TRBJ2-7, with D possibly matching TRBD2 (5 bases). Trimming removed 6 bases from V and 1 base from J, with 13 bases in between. This CDR3 region has 14 residues. CDR1 is LNHDA, CDR2 SQIVND, per germline (reference sequence).

This clonotype occurred a few times. This chain connects TRBV28 to TRBJ2-7; TRBD1 might be the D (5 bases). Per germline, CDR1 MDHEN and CDR2 SYDVKM. This CDR3 spans 15 amino acids. The germline V and J ends were trimmed by 2 bases and 0 bases, with 11 bases remaining between them. The DNA of the CDR3 is TGTGCCAGCAGTTTAAGGGGCAGGGCCTCCTACGAGCAGTACTTC. Translation gives CASSLRGRASYEQYF.

V is TRBV5-5 and J is TRBJ2-7, with a weak D call TRBD1 (5 bases). The germline V gene encodes CDR1 SGHKS and CDR2 YYEKEE (reference sequence). Trimming shortened V by 2 bases and J by 7 bases, and 10 bases separated the two germline ends. This CDR3 has 12 residues. CDR3 protein: CASSLNDREQYF. The CDR3 DNA reads as TGTGCCAGCAGCTTAAACGACAGAGAGCAGTACTTC.

This clonotype showed up many times. This sequence joins TRBV5-1 and TRBJ2-7; the D is unclear. Germline-derived CDR1 and CDR2 are SGHRS and YFSETQ. Trimming left V 0 bases short and J 4 bases short, with 17 bases between. This CDR3 is 16 amino acids long. The CDR3, as DNA: TGCGCCAGCAGCTTGGAACCCCCCGCCCTATGGTACGAGCAGTACTTC. It is translated as CASSLEPPALWYEQYF.

The rearrangement links TRBV28 to TRBJ2-2; 8 nucleotides match TRBD1. The length of the CDR3 is 18 residues. Germline CDR1 reads MDHEN; CDR2 reads SYDVKM. V dropped 5 bases and J dropped 5; count of bases not matched to a gene: 16. The CDR3 loop reads CASSQHPPGTGSTGELFF. Written as DNA, the CDR3 is TGTGCCAGCAGTCAACACCCTCCCGGGACAGGTTCGACCGGGGAGCTGTTTTTT.

This rearrangement joins TRBV7-6 to TRBJ2-3; D possibly corresponds to TRBD2 (6 bases). Trimming shortened V by 1 base and J by 5 bases, and 16 bases separated the two germline ends. Germline-derived CDR1 and CDR2 are SGHVS and FNYEAQ. The length of the CDR3 is 16 residues. CDR3 nucleotide sequence: TGTGCCAGCAGCTTAGTAGCGCCCTGGGGGGTAGATACGCAGTATTTT. Amino acids: CASSLVAPWGVDTQYF.